The 27 T cell receptor beta chains given below trace back to one sample, sequenced in a study of OX40 agonist ivuxolimab in advanced cancers. The protocol was immunoSEQ multiplex PCR, while the TCRdb copy is restricted to in-frame clones and leaves out a portion. This sample has roughly 19,000 clones, with about 80% found just once. The specimen was CD4+ or CD8+ T cells sorted from blood, collected in a trial of the OX40 agonist ivuxolimab. All receptors come from an adult with an advanced solid tumor such as melanoma, head and neck, liver or kidney cancer.

This chain links TRBV29-1 with TRBJ1-1; tentatively, D is TRBD1 (5 bases). Germline CDR1 and CDR2: SQVTM and ANQGSEA. The CDR3 extends over 16 amino acids. V was clipped by 6 bases and J by 2 bases, with 22 bases between them. CDR3 loop: CSVGGKTGRPNTEAFF. The CDR3 DNA sequence: TGCAGCGTCGGGGGTAAAACGGGGCGCCCCAACACTGAAGCTTTCTTT.

Here the CDR3 reads CASSSGTITEAFF. DNA for the CDR3: TGTGCCAGCAGCTCCGGGACAATCACTGAAGCTTTCTTT. The gene calls are TRBV7-9 and TRBJ1-1; D is possibly TRBD1 (6 bases). From germline, CDR1 is SEHNR and CDR2 FQNEAQ (reference sequence). This CDR3 has 13 residues. V lost 4 bases to trimming and J lost 4 bases, with 10 bases between them.

The chain carries TRBV4-1 and TRBJ2-7; D unresolved. V lost 4 bases, J lost 3 bases, and 7 bases lay in between. In germline, CDR1 is MGHRA, CDR2 YSYEKL. The CDR3 contains 12 residues. CDR3 in amino acids: CASSPGLYEQYF. The CDR3 coding sequence is TGCGCCAGCAGCCCGGGCCTCTACGAGCAGTACTTC.

This clone is large (0.1 to 1%) by share. The V call is TRBV28, the J call TRBJ1-2; D perhaps matches TRBD1 (6 bases). The CDR3 loop spans 13 amino acids. Trimming removed 5 bases from V and 8 bases from J, with 15 bases in between. Germline CDR1 and CDR2: MDHEN and SYDVKM. The DNA for the CDR3 is TGTGCCAGCAGTCCCCGGGGGGCGGAGGGCTACACCTTC. Encoded protein: CASSPRGAEGYTF.

The gene calls are TRBV7-2 and TRBJ2-7; 8 nucleotides align to TRBD1. Germline loops: CDR1 SGHTA, CDR2 FQGNSA. The CDR3 totals 15 residues. Germline trimming cut 5 bases from V and 2 bases from J; bases unmatched to any gene: 8. The CDR3 sequence: CASSQAGTGPYEQYF. The CDR3 nucleotides read TGTGCCAGCAGCCAGGCCGGGACAGGTCCCTACGAGCAGTACTTC. Full variable domain (missing parts from reference TRBV7-2 and TRBJ2-7): GAGVSQSPSNKVTEKGKDVELRCDPISGHTALYWYRQSLGQGLEFLIYFQGNSAPDKSGLPSDRFSAERTGGSVSTLTIQRTQQEDSAVYLCASSQAGTGPYEQYFGPGTRLTVT.

The rearrangement joins TRBV4-2 to TRBJ1-1; tentatively, D is TRBD1 (5 bases). This CDR3 is 12 amino acids long. The germline V gene has CDR1 LGHNA and CDR2 YNFKEQ. V lost 2 bases and J lost 7, with 8 bases in between. The CDR3 loop is CASSQPGREAFF. The CDR3 DNA reads as TGTGCCAGCAGCCAACCAGGGCGTGAAGCTTTCTTT.

The chain uses TRBV6-1 and TRBJ2-3; TRBD2 aligns across 7 bases. CDR3 length equals 15 residues. Germline V gene data show CDR1 as MNHNS and CDR2 as SASEGT. With V trimmed by 6 bases and J by 5 bases, 11 bases remained unmatched. CDR3 nucleotides: TGTGCCAGCAGCCGCAGCGGGCCGGGGGGAGATACGCAGTATTTT. Translated, it gives CASSRSGPGGDTQYF.

This chain connects TRBV5-1 to TRBJ2-2, with D hard to call. CDR3 length: 16 residues. V lost 1 base, J lost 7 bases, and 17 bases lay in between. Per germline, CDR1 SGHRS and CDR2 YFSETQ. This chain's CDR3 is CASSLINILVGGELFF. CDR3 nucleotides: TGCGCCAGCAGCTTGATCAATATTCTGGTCGGCGGGGAGCTGTTTTTT.

This sequence joins TRBV5-1 and TRBJ2-1, with TRBD2 matching 9 bases. Germline CDR1 SGHRS, CDR2 YFSETQ. CDR3 size: 16 residues. V lost 3 bases to trimming and J lost 0 bases; unmatched junction nucleotides: 4. The DNA of the CDR3 is TGCGCCAGCAGCTCGACGGGACTAGCCTCCTACAATGAGCAGTTCTTC. Translating gives CASSSTGLASYNEQFF. The complete variable domain, with remaining parts taken from reference TRBV5-1 and TRBJ2-1, reads KAGVTQTPRYLIKTRGQQVTLSCSPISGHRSVSWYQQTPGQGLQFLFEYFSETQRNKGNFPGRFSGRQFSNSRSEMNVSTLELGDSALYLCASSSTGLASYNEQFFGPGTRLTVL.

The chain is built from TRBV4-1 and TRBJ1-4, with a possible D match to TRBD1 (5 bases). Trimming stripped 0 bases from V and 1 base from J, with 12 bases between. In germline, CDR1 is MGHRA, CDR2 YSYEKL. The length of the CDR3 is 17 residues. The CDR3 DNA is TGCGCCAGCAGCCAAGAGAGGGGCGGGGGAACTAATGAAAAACTGTTTTTT. Encoded protein: CASSQERGGGTNEKLFF.

The chain has TRBV6-4 and TRBJ2-1; TRBD1 might be the D (5 bases). CDR1 is MRHNA, CDR2 SNTAGT, per germline. This CDR3 has 15 residues. V was clipped by 3 bases and J by 4 bases, with 13 bases between them. CDR3 sequence: CASSDQGTDYNEQFF. The CDR3, as DNA: TGTGCCAGCAGTGATCAGGGAACGGATTACAATGAGCAGTTCTTC.

The V call is TRBV7-9, the J call TRBJ2-7; tentative D call: TRBD1 (6 bases). V was cut by 3 bases and J by 0 bases, with 9 bases left in between. This CDR3 is 14 amino acids long. CDR1 and CDR2 (germline): SEHNR, FQNEAQ (reference sequence). CDR3 nucleotide sequence: TGTGCCAGCAGCTTTACAGGGAGCTCCTACGAGCAGTACTTC. This translates into CASSFTGSSYEQYF.

This chain uses TRBV5-5 with TRBJ2-4; weak D call: TRBD2 (6 bases). The CDR3 runs to 15 residues. Trimming removed 2 bases at V and 6 bases at J, with 15 bases between. Germline CDR1 is SGHKS and CDR2 is YYEKEE (reference sequence). The CDR3 DNA follows: TGTGCCAGCAGCTTCGGAGGGGCCTTCACAAACATTCAGTACTTC. Translated: CASSFGGAFTNIQYF.

The chain carries TRBV2 and TRBJ1-5, with a tentative D call TRBD1 (5 bases). The CDR3 sequence is 17 residues long. V was shortened by 5 bases and J by 3 bases, with 20 bases between the two germline ends. Germline CDR1 SNHLY, CDR2 FYNNEI. The CDR3 nucleotides are TGTGCCAGCAGTCCTACATTCAGGGTTTCGTCCAATCAGCCCCAGCATTTT. It translates to CASSPTFRVSSNQPQHF.

The gene calls are TRBV30 and TRBJ1-4; D not certain. Between the trimmed V and J ends, which lost 2 bases and 7 bases, there was a span of 17 bases. The CDR3 spans 15 residues. The V gene's germline CDR1 is GTSNPN and CDR2 SVGIG (reference sequence). CDR3 residues: CAWSPEPTLVEKLFF. The CDR3 DNA is TGTGCCTGGAGTCCCGAACCTACCCTAGTTGAAAAACTGTTTTTT.

This chain joins TRBV15 and TRBJ1-5; 7 positions agree with TRBD1. The V and J ends lost 1 base and 1 base, in that order; junction bases with no gene match: 1. Germline assignment: CDR1 LNHNV and CDR2 YYDKDF (reference sequence). The CDR3 totals 15 residues. CDR3 nucleotide sequence: TGTGCCACCAGCAGAGTGGGACAGAGCAATCAGCCCCAGCATTTT. Its translation: CATSRVGQSNQPQHF.

The genes are TRBV14 and TRBJ2-7; D unresolved. The CDR3 is 12 amino acids. CDR1 is SGHDN and CDR2 is FVKESK in the germline V gene. With 8 bases removed from V and 0 bases from J, the gap between germline ends came to 8 bases. CDR3 in amino acids: CASSPSSYEQYF. The CDR3 region has the DNA TGTGCCAGCTCCCCGAGCTCCTACGAGCAGTACTTC.

The chain joins TRBV6-6 to TRBJ1-5; the D gene is possibly TRBD1 (6 bases). This CDR3 comprises 14 residues. Trimming shortened V by 7 bases and J by 7 bases, and 17 bases separated the two germline ends. Germline CDR1 and CDR2: MNHNY and SVGAGI (reference sequence). The chain's CDR3 is CASNTPGQSQPQHF. CDR3 in DNA: TGTGCCAGCAATACACCGGGACAATCGCAGCCCCAGCATTTT.

J is TRBJ1-1 and V is TRBV6-1, with D perhaps matching TRBD1 (5 bases). Germline CDR1 is MNHNS and CDR2 is SASEGT. The CDR3 is 17 amino acids. Trimming cost V 2 bases and J 2 bases, with 18 bases left between them. The CDR3 DNA reads as TGTGCCAGCAGTGAAATCAAGGTATGGGGGTACAACACTGAAGCTTTCTTT. It translates to CASSEIKVWGYNTEAFF.

This chain joins TRBV27 and TRBJ1-3; no firm D call. CDR1 is MNHEY, CDR2 SMNVEV, per germline (reference sequence). There are 14 residues in the CDR3. Trimming removed 3 bases from V and 2 bases from J, with 8 bases in between. Here the CDR3 reads CASSLVGAGNTIYF. The CDR3 region has the DNA TGTGCCAGCAGTTTGGTCGGGGCTGGAAACACCATATATTTT.

The CDR3 DNA reads as TGTGCCAGCAGTCACCAGGGAGGTCCGCAGTATTTT. The encoded protein is CASSHQGGPQYF. The V and J genes are TRBV9 and TRBJ2-3, with a weak D call TRBD2 (6 bases). CDR3 size: 12 residues. CDR1 and CDR2 (germline): SGDLS, YYNGEE. The ends were cut back, 5 bases at V and 10 bases at J, with 14 bases in the middle.

The chain has TRBV4-1 and TRBJ2-1; perhaps TRBD2 as D (5 bases). Trimming stripped 0 bases from V and 0 bases from J, with 9 bases between. CDR1 MGHRA and CDR2 YSYEKL come from the germline V gene. CDR3 length equals 16 residues. The DNA for the CDR3 is TGCGCCAGCAGCCAAGATACGGGGTTCTCCTACAATGAGCAGTTCTTC. This translates into CASSQDTGFSYNEQFF.

V gene TRBV2 combines with J gene TRBJ1-6, with a weak D call TRBD1 (5 bases). CDR3 size: 11 residues. Germline values: CDR1 SNHLY, CDR2 FYNNEI. V dropped 6 bases and J dropped 14 bases, with 11 bases sitting between them. Written as DNA, the CDR3 is TGTGCCAGCAGGGACAATCTGGCCCTCCACTTT. It translates to CASRDNLALHF.

This clone was recorded a few times. The V call is TRBV4-3, the J call TRBJ2-7; 7 bases map to TRBD1. The CDR3 runs to 15 residues. Germline CDR1 LGHNA, CDR2 YSLEER. Trimming took 0 bases from V and 6 from J; bases not matched to a gene: 8. CDR3 sequence (DNA): TGCGCCAGCAGCCAAGATCTGGGGTCAGGGGGCGAGCAGTACTTC. Amino acids: CASSQDLGSGGEQYF.

V and J are TRBV4-1 and TRBJ2-4; D unresolved. Looked up from germline, CDR1 is MGHRA and CDR2 is YSYEKL. Trimming left V 2 bases short and J 1 base short, with 12 bases between. CDR3 length: 16 amino acids. The CDR3 sequence: CASSQLLNGAKNIQYF. The CDR3 nucleotides read TGCGCCAGCAGCCAACTCTTGAACGGGGCCAAAAACATTCAGTACTTC.

The chain is built from TRBV7-2 and TRBJ1-2, with TRBD1 identical over 9 bases. CDR3 length equals 17 residues. Trimming at V came to 4 bases and at J to 3 bases, leaving 12 bases not matched to a gene. The germline CDR1 and CDR2 sequences are SGHTA and FQGNSA. The CDR3 protein is CASSSSVWGQGYYGYTF. DNA for the CDR3: TGTGCCAGCAGCTCGTCGGTCTGGGGACAGGGCTACTATGGCTACACCTTC.

J is TRBJ2-7 and V is TRBV7-3; D is perhaps TRBD2 (5 bases). This CDR3 spans 15 amino acids. Germline-derived CDR1 and CDR2 are SGHTA and FQGTGA. V shed 4 bases and J shed 2 bases, with 15 bases lying between them. The CDR3 sequence: CASSSGLQSPYEQYF. The CDR3 nucleotides read TGTGCCAGCAGCTCCGGACTGCAAAGTCCCTACGAGCAGTACTTC.